Listed below are T cell receptor beta chains from one sample, sequenced in a study of blood T cells in healthy people across ages. In TCRdb, the 5' RACE reads were re-called with MiXCR into one record per CDR3 protein. The repertoire holds roughly 500,000 distinct CDR3 sequences, with nearly 25% as singletons. The data also belong to a second study, concerning T cells of mothers and their children.

The sequenced sample consisted of blood. The receptor source for this set is a boy younger than 18 in good health. Each CDR3 is given with its conserved first and last residue. Fields, in order: D gene, clone size, J gene, V gene, CDR3 protein, CDR3 DNA. D genes are given only for firm matches. A clone size is listed for some rows: how often the clone was seen (once, few, many), or a class if it is expanded.

D gene: -; clone size: -; J gene: TRBJ1-1; V gene: TRBV7-8; CDR3 protein: CASSLGGVLNTEAFF; CDR3 DNA: TGTGCCAGCAGCTTAGGGGGGGTTTTGAACACTGAAGCTTTCTTT
D gene: TRBD1; clone size: few; J gene: TRBJ1-4; V gene: TRBV7-2; CDR3 protein: CASRDSEDEKLFF; CDR3 DNA: TGTGCCAGCCGGGACAGTGAAGATGAAAAACTGTTTTTT
D gene: -; clone size: few; J gene: TRBJ1-4; V gene: TRBV20-1; CDR3 protein: CSVRGWGSGEDEKLFF; CDR3 DNA: TGCAGTGTTAGGGGCTGGGGGTCGGGTGAGGATGAAAAACTGTTTTTT
D gene: TRBD1; clone size: few; J gene: TRBJ1-2; V gene: TRBV2; CDR3 protein: CASIDREDYGYTF; CDR3 DNA: TGTGCCAGCATTGACAGGGAGGACTATGGCTACACCTTC
D gene: -; clone size: -; J gene: TRBJ2-7; V gene: TRBV28; CDR3 protein: CASSLRVGGSYEQYF; CDR3 DNA: TGTGCCAGCAGTTTGCGAGTAGGGGGATCCTACGAGCAGTACTTC
D gene: -; clone size: -; J gene: TRBJ2-7; V gene: TRBV5-1; CDR3 protein: CASSLAIGRATYEQYF; CDR3 DNA: TGCGCCAGCAGCTTGGCCATCGGCAGGGCTACTTACGAGCAGTACTTC
D gene: -; clone size: -; J gene: TRBJ2-7; V gene: TRBV7-2; CDR3 protein: CASSSGNDYEQYF; CDR3 DNA: TGTGCCAGCAGCTCAGGTAATGACTACGAGCAGTACTTC
D gene: TRBD2; clone size: -; J gene: TRBJ2-5; V gene: TRBV3-1; CDR3 protein: CASSQDVSSGGAYRKTQYF; CDR3 DNA: TGTGCCAGCAGCCAAGATGTCTCTAGCGGGGGGGCTTATAGGAAGACCCAGTACTTC
D gene: -; clone size: few; J gene: TRBJ2-7; V gene: TRBV29-1; CDR3 protein: CSVPGRTLYEQYF; CDR3 DNA: TGCAGCGTACCAGGGAGGACTCTGTACGAGCAGTACTTC
D gene: -; clone size: few; J gene: TRBJ1-4; V gene: TRBV5-1; CDR3 protein: CASSLEGRELEKLFF; CDR3 DNA: TGCGCCAGCAGCTTGGAGGGTAGGGAGCTAGAAAAACTGTTTTTT
D gene: -; clone size: -; J gene: TRBJ2-5; V gene: TRBV6-2/TRBV6-3; CDR3 protein: CASSPLSLLQETQYF; CDR3 DNA: TGTGCCAGCAGCCCCCTAAGTCTACTACAAGAGACCCAGTACTTC
D gene: -; clone size: -; J gene: TRBJ2-3; V gene: TRBV5-1; CDR3 protein: CASSSLAFSSTDTQYF; CDR3 DNA: TGCGCCAGCAGCTCATTAGCGTTCTCTAGCACAGATACGCAGTATTTT
D gene: -; clone size: -; J gene: TRBJ1-2; V gene: TRBV4-1; CDR3 protein: CASSPSKGYYGYTF; CDR3 DNA: TGCGCCAGCAGCCCCAGCAAGGGCTACTATGGCTACACCTTC
D gene: -; clone size: -; J gene: TRBJ1-1; V gene: TRBV11-2; CDR3 protein: CASSSRQSTEAFF; CDR3 DNA: TGTGCCAGCAGCTCCAGACAGTCCACTGAAGCTTTCTTT
D gene: -; clone size: -; J gene: TRBJ2-3; V gene: TRBV12-3/TRBV12-4; CDR3 protein: CASSPTIRDTQYF; CDR3 DNA: TGTGCCAGCAGTCCTACGATCAGGGATACGCAGTATTTT
D gene: TRBD1; clone size: -; J gene: TRBJ2-2; V gene: TRBV29-1; CDR3 protein: CSVGQGVRDTGELFF; CDR3 DNA: TGCAGCGTTGGACAGGGGGTGCGGGACACCGGGGAGCTGTTTTTT
D gene: TRBD1; clone size: few; J gene: TRBJ1-5; V gene: TRBV10-3; CDR3 protein: CAISESGQARQPQHF; CDR3 DNA: TGTGCCATCAGTGAGTCTGGACAGGCCCGTCAGCCCCAGCATTTT
D gene: TRBD2; clone size: few; J gene: TRBJ2-1; V gene: TRBV19; CDR3 protein: CASSSLAGPLNNEQFF; CDR3 DNA: TGTGCCAGTAGTAGCCTAGCGGGACCCTTAAACAATGAGCAGTTCTTC
D gene: TRBD2; clone size: -; J gene: TRBJ2-3; V gene: TRBV11-2; CDR3 protein: CASSLGGSEGTDTQYF; CDR3 DNA: TGTGCCAGCAGCTTGGGCGGGAGTGAGGGCACAGATACGCAGTATTTT
D gene: TRBD2; clone size: many; J gene: TRBJ2-1; V gene: TRBV28; CDR3 protein: CASSSGGGRFGEQFF; CDR3 DNA: TGTGCCAGCAGTTCCGGTGGCGGGAGGTTTGGTGAGCAGTTCTTC
D gene: TRBD1; clone size: -; J gene: TRBJ2-5; V gene: TRBV12-3/TRBV12-4; CDR3 protein: CASIVDREETQYF; CDR3 DNA: TGTGCCAGCATCGTGGACAGGGAAGAGACCCAGTACTTC
D gene: -; clone size: few; J gene: TRBJ2-7; V gene: TRBV4-3; CDR3 protein: CASSREGQAAYEQYF; CDR3 DNA: TGCGCCAGCAGCCGGGAGGGACAGGCCGCCTACGAGCAGTACTTC
D gene: -; clone size: -; J gene: TRBJ1-2; V gene: TRBV5-6; CDR3 protein: CASSLGGLSGYTF; CDR3 DNA: TGTGCCAGCAGCTTGGGAGGGCTCTCTGGCTACACCTTC
D gene: -; clone size: few; J gene: TRBJ2-7; V gene: TRBV4-3; CDR3 protein: CASSGGGISSEQYF; CDR3 DNA: TGCGCCAGCAGTGGGGGGGGCATCTCTTCCGAGCAGTACTTC
D gene: -; clone size: few; J gene: TRBJ2-7; V gene: TRBV28; CDR3 protein: CASGNSYEQYF; CDR3 DNA: TGTGCCAGCGGGAACAGCTACGAGCAGTACTTC
D gene: -; clone size: few; J gene: TRBJ1-5; V gene: TRBV6-5; CDR3 protein: CASRLDSLQPQHF; CDR3 DNA: TGTGCCAGCAGGTTGGACAGTTTACAGCCCCAGCATTTT
D gene: -; clone size: few; J gene: TRBJ2-2; V gene: TRBV28; CDR3 protein: CASSLYGYTGELFF; CDR3 DNA: TGTGCCAGCAGTTTGTACGGGTACACCGGGGAGCTGTTTTTT
D gene: TRBD1; clone size: few; J gene: TRBJ2-5; V gene: TRBV7-3; CDR3 protein: CASSSGQGAPNEETQYF; CDR3 DNA: TGTGCCAGCAGCTCGGGACAGGGGGCGCCGAACGAAGAGACCCAGTACTTC
D gene: -; clone size: -; J gene: TRBJ2-2; V gene: TRBV5-5; CDR3 protein: CASSRDSVDTGELFF; CDR3 DNA: TGTGCCAGCAGCAGAGACTCCGTAGATACCGGGGAGCTGTTTTTT
D gene: TRBD1; clone size: few; J gene: TRBJ2-7; V gene: TRBV29-1; CDR3 protein: CSVIPTGTATIYEQYF; CDR3 DNA: TGCAGCGTCATACCAACCGGGACAGCAACGATCTACGAGCAGTACTTC
D gene: -; clone size: -; J gene: TRBJ2-3; V gene: TRBV23-1; CDR3 protein: CASSTGWGCGTDTQYF; CDR3 DNA: TGCGCCAGCAGCACGGGTTGGGGATGTGGGACAGATACGCAGTATTTT
D gene: TRBD2; clone size: -; J gene: TRBJ2-2; V gene: TRBV28; CDR3 protein: CASSPPWGGSNTGELFF; CDR3 DNA: TGTGCCAGCAGTCCCCCCTGGGGCGGGAGTAACACCGGGGAGCTGTTTTTT
D gene: -; clone size: -; J gene: TRBJ2-5; V gene: TRBV12-3/TRBV12-4; CDR3 protein: CASSPSGLLGETQYF; CDR3 DNA: TGTGCCAGCAGCCCGAGCGGGCTCCTTGGAGAGACCCAGTACTTC
D gene: -; clone size: many; J gene: TRBJ2-7; V gene: TRBV28; CDR3 protein: CASRRSYEQYF; CDR3 DNA: TGTGCCAGCAGGCGGTCCTACGAGCAGTACTTC
D gene: -; clone size: few; J gene: TRBJ2-7; V gene: TRBV20-1; CDR3 protein: CSARVMDEQYF; CDR3 DNA: TGCAGTGCTAGAGTTATGGACGAGCAGTACTTC
D gene: -; clone size: few; J gene: TRBJ2-1; V gene: TRBV19; CDR3 protein: CASSVLAYNEQFF; CDR3 DNA: TGTGCCAGTAGTGTTCTAGCATACAATGAGCAGTTCTTC
D gene: -; clone size: few; J gene: TRBJ2-4; V gene: TRBV3-1; CDR3 protein: CASSPSTLLVQYF; CDR3 DNA: TGTGCCAGCAGCCCCTCTACCCTCCTAGTTCAGTACTTC
D gene: TRBD1; clone size: -; J gene: TRBJ2-7; V gene: TRBV4-3; CDR3 protein: CASSQGTGQYEQYF; CDR3 DNA: TGCGCCAGCAGCCAAGGGACAGGGCAGTACGAGCAGTACTTC
D gene: TRBD1; clone size: few; J gene: TRBJ2-1; V gene: TRBV7-3; CDR3 protein: CASSFDRGGCNEQFF; CDR3 DNA: TGTGCCAGCAGCTTCGACAGGGGAGGCTGCAATGAGCAGTTCTTC
D gene: -; clone size: -; J gene: TRBJ2-3; V gene: TRBV5-6; CDR3 protein: CASSLGLNTDTQYF; CDR3 DNA: TGTGCCAGCAGCTTGGGACTGAACACAGATACACAGTATTTT
D gene: -; clone size: few; J gene: TRBJ2-7; V gene: TRBV3-1; CDR3 protein: CTSSHLGAGISYEQYF; CDR3 DNA: TGTACCAGCAGCCACCTTGGGGCAGGGATCTCCTACGAGCAGTACTTC
D gene: TRBD2; clone size: few; J gene: TRBJ2-5; V gene: TRBV7-9; CDR3 protein: CASSLRTSGLQETQYF; CDR3 DNA: TGTGCCAGCAGCCTCCGGACTAGCGGGTTACAAGAGACCCAGTACTTC
D gene: -; clone size: -; J gene: TRBJ1-2; V gene: TRBV6-2/TRBV6-3; CDR3 protein: CASSYPRGRLNYGYTF; CDR3 DNA: TGTGCCAGCAGTTACCCCAGGGGCCGGCTAAACTATGGCTACACCTTC
D gene: -; clone size: -; J gene: TRBJ2-7; V gene: TRBV4-1; CDR3 protein: CASSQGWGAEQYF; CDR3 DNA: TGCGCCAGCAGCCAAGGGTGGGGGGCCGAGCAGTACTTC
D gene: TRBD2; clone size: -; J gene: TRBJ2-7; V gene: TRBV7-2; CDR3 protein: CASSPGLAGAEQYF; CDR3 DNA: TGTGCCAGCAGCCCCGGACTAGCGGGAGCCGAGCAGTACTTC
D gene: -; clone size: -; J gene: TRBJ2-5; V gene: TRBV7-2; CDR3 protein: CASSEDGGETRYF; CDR3 DNA: TGTGCCAGCAGCGAGGACGGGGGAGAGACCCGGTACTTC
D gene: -; clone size: few; J gene: TRBJ2-2; V gene: TRBV28; CDR3 protein: CASSFGHYTGELFF; CDR3 DNA: TGTGCCAGCAGTTTTGGGCACTACACCGGGGAGCTGTTTTTT
D gene: TRBD2; clone size: -; J gene: TRBJ2-3; V gene: TRBV6-5; CDR3 protein: CASSYPSGSTQYF; CDR3 DNA: TGTGCCAGCAGTTACCCGAGCGGGAGTACGCAGTATTTT
D gene: TRBD2; clone size: -; J gene: TRBJ2-7; V gene: TRBV20-1; CDR3 protein: CSAPPAGEYEQYF; CDR3 DNA: TGCAGTGCTCCCCCGGCGGGAGAGTACGAGCAGTACTTC
D gene: -; clone size: -; J gene: TRBJ2-3; V gene: TRBV9; CDR3 protein: CASSGRGGDTQYF; CDR3 DNA: TGTGCCAGCAGCGGCCGAGGAGGGGATACGCAGTATTTT
D gene: TRBD1; clone size: -; J gene: TRBJ2-1; V gene: TRBV24-1; CDR3 protein: CATSHRDRGFREQFF; CDR3 DNA: TGTGCCACCAGCCACCGGGACAGGGGATTCCGTGAGCAGTTCTTC